The rows below give T cell receptor beta chains drawn from one sample of a study of control samples from healthy donors and cancer patients. The assay was immunoSEQ multiplex PCR, and TCRdb's table has in-frame clones only and misses some. The table has about 120,000 clones, 80% to 90% seen once. The sequenced sample consisted of blood. The receptors come from a man in his fifties in good health. Each CDR3 is given without its conserved first and last residue.

V gene	J gene	CDR3 protein
TRBV19	TRBJ1-1	ASRDIMNTEAF
TRBV5-1	TRBJ2-7	ASSWDQGAPSHEQY
TRBV6-6	TRBJ2-7	ASSYRRQQVYYEQY
TRBV5-1	TRBJ2-2	ASSLEGLNTGELF
TRBV5-1	TRBJ2-7	ASSLGADYEQY
TRBV19	TRBJ2-5	ATGVGQGGETQY
TRBV3-1/TRBV3-2	TRBJ2-2	ASSRISTGELF
TRBV3-1/TRBV3-2	TRBJ2-2	ASSARDRSPGELF
TRBV10-3	TRBJ1-1	AIKSTPNTEAF
TRBV27	TRBJ1-1	ASSRRGHLTEAF
TRBV27	TRBJ2-7	ASSGTSYEQY
TRBV11-2	TRBJ1-1	ASSQTHRGEAF
TRBV5-1	TRBJ1-6	ASSLVGDNSPLH
TRBV10-2	TRBJ2-5	ASSLKNRGETQY
TRBV2	TRBJ1-2	ASGLQPDYGYT
TRBV14	TRBJ1-3	ASSLQTGFGNTIY
TRBV7-6	TRBJ2-5	ASSFTMQETQY
TRBV13	TRBJ2-2	ASSPPRQGANTGELF
TRBV19	TRBJ1-1	ASSYTLLNTEAF
TRBV5-8	TRBJ2-5	ASSHRAPLQETQY
TRBV19	TRBJ1-2	ASSPQSNYGYT
TRBV10-3	TRBJ2-3	AISESRDPTDTQY
TRBV27	TRBJ2-5	ASSSLTSGGRGETQY
TRBV7-9	TRBJ2-2	ASSLAQGTGELF
TRBV5-6	TRBJ1-3	ASSLGLILSGNTIY
TRBV29-1	TRBJ1-2	SVESWGGGDGYT
TRBV25-1	TRBJ1-3	ASSADGSSGNTIY
TRBV27	TRBJ1-1	ASSANGVWTEAF
TRBV27	TRBJ1-1	ASSLLGQGSTEAF
TRBV19	TRBJ1-2	ASTWDSGNYGYT
TRBV29-1	TRBJ1-3	SVVGGGLSGNTIY
TRBV6-5	TRBJ2-5	ASSFRTPQETQY
TRBV18	TRBJ2-7	ASSPLRQPSYEQY
TRBV7-2	TRBJ1-2	ASSPPGQESKGYT
TRBV2	TRBJ1-1	ASSEAKWGRRTEAF
TRBV12-5	TRBJ2-7	ASGPGTGNSYEQY
TRBV29-1	TRBJ1-1	SVHLVRNTEAF
TRBV2	TRBJ1-2	ASRLQGGLNYGYT
TRBV27	TRBJ2-7	ASRTSGAYEQY
TRBV19	TRBJ1-5	ASSITSGFQPQH
TRBV9	TRBJ2-7	ASSPRGQEDPLYEQY
TRBV5-6	TRBJ2-7	ASSETGGEQY
TRBV9	TRBJ2-7	ASSAGLADTGQY
TRBV27	TRBJ1-1	ASSLNSQTGAF
TRBV7-2	TRBJ1-4	ASSPRGGANRDEKLF
TRBV11-2	TRBJ1-2	ASSLKQGAHDYGYT
TRBV9	TRBJ2-2	ASSVEDTGELF
TRBV2	TRBJ1-6	ASSRMGTGPSPLH
TRBV2	TRBJ2-3	ASSYAGTTDTQY
TRBV24-1	TRBJ2-2	ATSDVGENTGELF
TRBV6-5	TRBJ1-2	ASRGDNYGYT
TRBV27	TRBJ2-1	ASSLGLTLDEQF
TRBV30	TRBJ1-4	AWSRGDRGQEKLF
TRBV19	TRBJ1-5	ASSIRDTNQPQH
TRBV11-3	TRBJ2-3	ASSPGGNTDTQY
TRBV19	TRBJ1-3	ASTPDGNSGNTIY
TRBV6-5	TRBJ2-1	ASRGLAGGVNEQF
TRBV30	TRBJ1-1	AWRRGQGAGNTEAF